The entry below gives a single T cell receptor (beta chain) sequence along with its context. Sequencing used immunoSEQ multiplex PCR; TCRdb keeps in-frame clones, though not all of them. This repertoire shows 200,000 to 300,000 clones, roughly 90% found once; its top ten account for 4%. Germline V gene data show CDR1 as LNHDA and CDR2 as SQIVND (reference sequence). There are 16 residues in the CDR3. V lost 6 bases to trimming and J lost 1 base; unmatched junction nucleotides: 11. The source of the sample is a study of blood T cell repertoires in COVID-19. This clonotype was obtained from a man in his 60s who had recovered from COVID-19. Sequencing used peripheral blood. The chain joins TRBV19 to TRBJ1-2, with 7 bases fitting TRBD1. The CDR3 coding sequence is TGTGCCAGTAGCAAGGGTCGGGACAGATTTAACTATGGCTACACCTTC. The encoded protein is CASSKGRDRFNYGYTF.